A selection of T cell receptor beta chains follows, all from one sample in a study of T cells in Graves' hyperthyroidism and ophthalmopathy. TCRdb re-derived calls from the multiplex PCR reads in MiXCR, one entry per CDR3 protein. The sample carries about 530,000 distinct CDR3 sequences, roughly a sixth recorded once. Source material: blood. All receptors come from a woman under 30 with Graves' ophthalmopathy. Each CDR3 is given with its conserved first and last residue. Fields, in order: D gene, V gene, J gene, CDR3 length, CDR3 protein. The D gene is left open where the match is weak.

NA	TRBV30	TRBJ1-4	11	CAWGRGEKLFF
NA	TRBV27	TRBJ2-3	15	CASSFGGFSTDTQYF
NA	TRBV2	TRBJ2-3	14	CASSRLGSTDTQYF
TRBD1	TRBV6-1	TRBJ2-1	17	CASSATGSHDSYNEQFF
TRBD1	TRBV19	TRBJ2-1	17	CASSIPTGGFSYNEQFF
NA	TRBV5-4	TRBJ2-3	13	CASSLMGEDTQYF
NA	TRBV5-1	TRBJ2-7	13	CASSIGRQGEQYF
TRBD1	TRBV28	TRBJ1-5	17	CASSRLGPDRGNQPQHF
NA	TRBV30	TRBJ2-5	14	CAWSQVLGHRPQYF
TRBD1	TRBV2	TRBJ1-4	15	CASSPDRGTNEKLFF
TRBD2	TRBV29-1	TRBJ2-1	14	CSVADSGGANEQFF
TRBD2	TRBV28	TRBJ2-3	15	CASSSGLADTDTQYF
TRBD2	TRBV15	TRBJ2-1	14	CATAGGTSYNEQFF
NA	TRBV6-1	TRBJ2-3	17	CASSEAGGGWGTDTQYF
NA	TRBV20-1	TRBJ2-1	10	CSLRQVEQFF
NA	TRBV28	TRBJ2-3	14	CASSLTADTDTQYF
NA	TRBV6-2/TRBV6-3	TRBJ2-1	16	CASSHLFWRATNEQFF
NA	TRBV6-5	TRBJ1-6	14	CASSYDTTNSPLHF
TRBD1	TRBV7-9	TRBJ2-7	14	CASSSHEGAGEQYF
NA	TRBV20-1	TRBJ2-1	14	CSAALHREYNEQFF
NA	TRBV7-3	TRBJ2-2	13	CASQSPATGELFF
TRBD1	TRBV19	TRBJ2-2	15	CASSKDRLRAGELFF
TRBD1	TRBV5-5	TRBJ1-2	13	CASSLGQLDGYTF
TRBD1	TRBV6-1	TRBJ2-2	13	CASTGQGPGELFF
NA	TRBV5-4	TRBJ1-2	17	CASSLPGGAVANYGYTF
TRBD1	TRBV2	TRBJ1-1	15	CASSRQGTGGTEAFF
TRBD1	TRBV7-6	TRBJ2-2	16	CAVSAQGQGYTGELFF
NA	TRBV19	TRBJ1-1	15	CASSISTEGNTEAFF
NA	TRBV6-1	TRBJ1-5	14	CASSHRAVNQPQHF
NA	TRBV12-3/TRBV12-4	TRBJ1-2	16	CASSSWGGARSGGYTF
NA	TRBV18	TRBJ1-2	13	CASSPGQLYGYTF
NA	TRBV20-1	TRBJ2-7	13	CSAIGGRGYEQYF
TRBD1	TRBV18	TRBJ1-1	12	CASSNDRAEAFF
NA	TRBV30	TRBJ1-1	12	CAWSRGYTEAFF
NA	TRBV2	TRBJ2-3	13	CASKSSATDTQYF
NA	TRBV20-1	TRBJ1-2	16	CSAPGRIPIPNYGYTF
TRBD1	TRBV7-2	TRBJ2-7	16	CASSSGTGGFLNEQYF
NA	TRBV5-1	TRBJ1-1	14	CASSLTQALTEAFF
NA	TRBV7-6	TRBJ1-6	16	CASSRSPAGENSPLHF
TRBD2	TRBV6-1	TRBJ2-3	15	CASSVSGRTVDTQYF
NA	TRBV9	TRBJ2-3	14	CASSVTWGTDTQYF
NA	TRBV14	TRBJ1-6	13	CAGSLSLNSPLHF
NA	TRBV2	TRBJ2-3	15	CASSDGGRETDTQYF
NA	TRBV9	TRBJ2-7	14	CASSVGASASEQYF
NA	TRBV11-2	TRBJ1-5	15	CASSKDGWGNQPQHF
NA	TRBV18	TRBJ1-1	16	CASSPPSASLNPEAFF
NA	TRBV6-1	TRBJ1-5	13	CASSEEVHQPQHF
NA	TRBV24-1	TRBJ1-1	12	CATSESNTEAFF
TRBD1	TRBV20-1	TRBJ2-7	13	CSASWDRQYEQYF
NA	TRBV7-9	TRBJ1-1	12	CASSFRRGSAFF